These 16 T cell receptor beta chains share one sample of origin, sequenced in a study of blood T cell repertoires in COVID-19. Assay: immunoSEQ multiplex PCR; the TCRdb copy retains only in-frame clones and omits some. The profile covers almost 200,000 clones, with approximately 87% appearing a single time and 0.75% to 0.95% taken by the ten largest. Material: peripheral blood. The receptors shown here come from a woman in her 70s with acute or convalescent COVID-19.

The chain is built from TRBV6-5 and TRBJ2-2, with 10 bases fitting TRBD2. The V and J ends lost 5 bases and 1 base, in that order; junction bases with no gene match: 1. CDR1 MNHEY and CDR2 SVGAGI come from the germline V gene. CDR3 size: 15 residues. The CDR3 bases are TGTGCCAGCAGTCCTAGCGGGGGGAACACCGGGGAGCTGTTTTTT. This gives the protein CASSPSGGNTGELFF.

This clone was seen a handful of times. V gene TRBV5-6 combines with J gene TRBJ2-7; 9 bases are a match to TRBD2. CDR3 length: 15 amino acids. V lost 3 bases and J lost 5; bases outside the gene matches: 9. Germline assignment: CDR1 SGHDT and CDR2 YYEEEE. The CDR3 here is CASSSSGTWWDEQYF. DNA of the CDR3: TGTGCCAGCAGCTCTAGCGGGACCTGGTGGGACGAGCAGTACTTC. The full variable domain, its missing parts supplied by reference TRBV5-6 and TRBJ2-7, is DAGVTQSPTHLIKTRGQQVTLRCSPKSGHDTVSWYQQALGQGPQFIFQYYEEEERQRGNFPDRFSGHQFPNYSSELNVNALLLGDSALYLCASSSSGTWWDEQYFGPGTRLTVT.

J is TRBJ1-2 and V is TRBV18; TRBD1 might be the D (5 bases). V lost 3 bases and J lost 3, with 8 bases in between. CDR1 is KGHSH, CDR2 LQKENI, per germline. The CDR3 contains 13 residues. The chain's CDR3 is CASSPLQDYGYTF. DNA for the CDR3: TGTGCCAGCTCACCGTTACAGGACTATGGCTACACCTTC.

The CDR3 protein is CASGLVNSPYGYTF. The CDR3 DNA follows: TGTGCCAGTGGTCTCGTGAACAGCCCATATGGCTACACCTTC. The V and J genes are TRBV19 and TRBJ1-2; D unresolved. Trimming shortened V by 8 bases and J by 5 bases, and 18 bases separated the two germline ends. Germline values: CDR1 LNHDA, CDR2 SQIVND (reference sequence). This CDR3 region has 14 residues. Looking up the rest from reference TRBV19 and TRBJ1-2 gives the full variable domain: DGGITQSPKYLFRKEGQNVTLSCEQNLNHDAMYWYRQDPGQGLRLIYYSQIVNDFQKGDIAEGYSVSREKKESFPLTVTSAQKNPTAFYLCASGLVNSPYGYTFGSGTRLTVV.

This chain uses TRBV7-2 with TRBJ2-1, with D maybe TRBD2 (6 bases). The V end lost 3 bases, the J end lost 9 bases, and 24 bases lay between the germline ends. The germline V gene encodes CDR1 SGHTA and CDR2 FQGNSA. This CDR3 is built from 17 residues. The CDR3 protein is CASSLGSLARRTTEQFF. Here the CDR3 DNA reads TGTGCCAGCAGCTTGGGCTCACTAGCACGGAGAACCACTGAGCAGTTCTTC.

The V call is TRBV7-9, the J call TRBJ2-7, with 10 bases lining up with TRBD1. Trimming at V came to 7 bases and at J to 6 bases, leaving 6 bases not matched to a gene. The germline V gene has CDR1 SEHNR and CDR2 FQNEAQ (reference sequence). The CDR3 runs 13 residues. The CDR3: CASTRDRGSEQYF. CDR3 nucleotides: TGTGCCAGCACCCGGGACAGGGGTAGCGAGCAGTACTTC.

The gene calls are TRBV10-3 and TRBJ2-3; a weak D match, TRBD2 (5 bases). V was shortened by 6 bases and J by 2 bases, with 12 bases between the two germline ends. Germline CDR1 is ENHRY and CDR2 is SYGVKD. The CDR3 spans 14 residues. CDR3 in amino acids: CAIRGAFSTDTQYF. DNA for the CDR3: TGTGCCATCAGGGGAGCCTTCTCCACAGATACGCAGTATTTT.

The chain recombines TRBV29-1 with TRBJ1-1; 10 bases are a match to TRBD1. Looked up from germline, CDR1 is SQVTM and CDR2 is ANQGSEA. The junction had 0 bases not matched to a gene; V was cut back by 4 bases and J by 4 bases. The CDR3 length is 12 residues. CDR3 sequence (DNA): TGCAGCGTTGGGACAGGGGGCACTGAAGCTTTCTTT. Its protein is CSVGTGGTEAFF.

Written as DNA, the CDR3 is TGCGCCAGCAGCTTGAGGCAGGGGACGGACGAGCAGTACTTC. Its translation: CASSLRQGTDEQYF. The chain carries TRBV5-1 and TRBJ2-7, with D maybe TRBD1 (6 bases). The CDR3 contains 14 residues. Trimming removed 1 base at V and 5 bases at J, with 13 bases between. CDR1 is SGHRS and CDR2 is YFSETQ in the germline V gene. The full variable domain, with the rest looked up from reference TRBV5-1 and TRBJ2-7, is KAGVTQTPRYLIKTRGQQVTLSCSPISGHRSVSWYQQTPGQGLQFLFEYFSETQRNKGNFPGRFSGRQFSNSRSEMNVSTLELGDSALYLCASSLRQGTDEQYFGPGTRLTVT.

This chain connects TRBV27 to TRBJ1-1; D might be TRBD1 (5 bases). The CDR3 has 16 amino acids. CDR1 is MNHEY, CDR2 SMNVEV, per germline (reference sequence). V was trimmed by 6 bases and J by 4 bases, leaving 21 bases between them. CDR3: CASSSIRRGRSTEAFF. CDR3 nucleotide sequence: TGTGCCAGCAGCTCCATCCGTAGGGGTCGAAGCACTGAAGCTTTCTTT.

J is TRBJ1-1 and V is TRBV7-2, with 12 nucleotides matching TRBD1. Germline lookup yields CDR1 SGHTA and CDR2 FQGNSA. The CDR3 has 15 residues. Trimming took 4 bases from V and 2 from J; bases not matched to a gene: 2. The CDR3 DNA sequence: TGTGCCAGCAGCTGGGGACAGGGGGCCAACACTGAAGCTTTCTTT. This gives the protein CASSWGQGANTEAFF.

This chain links TRBV3-1 (or the pseudogene TRBV3-2) with TRBJ2-2; D not resolved. Germline CDR1 is LGHDT and CDR2 is YNNKEL (reference sequence). The CDR3 has 12 residues. The V gene lost 4 bases and the J gene lost 5 bases, with 5 bases spanning the gap. The CDR3 protein is CASSLLTGELFF. The CDR3 DNA is TGTGCCAGCAGCCTACTAACCGGGGAGCTGTTTTTT.

This chain connects TRBV11-3 to TRBJ2-3; possible D gene TRBD2, 6 bases. Trimming pared 3 bases from V and 5 bases from J, leaving 6 bases between. This CDR3 comprises 12 residues. Looked up from germline, CDR1 is SGHNT and CDR2 is YENEEA. The CDR3 DNA reads TGTGCCAGCAGCTTTAGCGGAGATACGCAGTATTTT. Its translation: CASSFSGDTQYF. The entire variable domain, with the rest obtained from reference TRBV11-3 and TRBJ2-3, is as follows: EAGVVQSPRYKIIEKKQPVAFWCNPISGHNTLYWYLQNLGQGPELLIRYENEEAVDDSQLPKDRFSAERLKGVDSTLKIQPAELGDSAVYLCASSFSGDTQYFGPGTRLTVL.

V is TRBV18 and J is TRBJ2-7; 7 bases agree with TRBD1. The V gene's germline CDR1 is KGHSH and CDR2 LQKENI. This CDR3 contains 14 residues. The junction had 9 bases not matched to a gene; V was cut back by 3 bases and J by 7 bases. CDR3 bases: TGTGCCAGCTCACCGGGACAGAAACAAGAGGAGCAGTACTTC. Amino acids: CASSPGQKQEEQYF.

The chain has TRBV3-1 (or the pseudogene TRBV3-2) and TRBJ2-7; TRBD2 matches 12 bases. This CDR3 is 17 amino acids long. Germline CDR1 is LGHDT and CDR2 is YNNKEL (reference sequence). V lost 6 bases to trimming and J lost 0 bases; unmatched junction nucleotides: 9. CDR3 residues: CASSPGTSGFSSYEQYF. The CDR3 coding sequence is TGTGCCAGCAGTCCCGGGACTAGCGGGTTTAGCTCCTACGAGCAGTACTTC.

The chain carries TRBV3-1 (or the pseudogene TRBV3-2) and TRBJ1-1, with TRBD1 as a possible D gene (6 bases). There are 14 residues in the CDR3. V gave up 1 base and J gave up 7 bases, with 13 bases separating them. Germline assignment: CDR1 LGHDT and CDR2 YNNKEL (reference sequence). CDR3 coding DNA: TGTGCCAGCAGCCAAGCCCAGGGGCAGAATGAAGCTTTCTTT. Residues: CASSQAQGQNEAFF.